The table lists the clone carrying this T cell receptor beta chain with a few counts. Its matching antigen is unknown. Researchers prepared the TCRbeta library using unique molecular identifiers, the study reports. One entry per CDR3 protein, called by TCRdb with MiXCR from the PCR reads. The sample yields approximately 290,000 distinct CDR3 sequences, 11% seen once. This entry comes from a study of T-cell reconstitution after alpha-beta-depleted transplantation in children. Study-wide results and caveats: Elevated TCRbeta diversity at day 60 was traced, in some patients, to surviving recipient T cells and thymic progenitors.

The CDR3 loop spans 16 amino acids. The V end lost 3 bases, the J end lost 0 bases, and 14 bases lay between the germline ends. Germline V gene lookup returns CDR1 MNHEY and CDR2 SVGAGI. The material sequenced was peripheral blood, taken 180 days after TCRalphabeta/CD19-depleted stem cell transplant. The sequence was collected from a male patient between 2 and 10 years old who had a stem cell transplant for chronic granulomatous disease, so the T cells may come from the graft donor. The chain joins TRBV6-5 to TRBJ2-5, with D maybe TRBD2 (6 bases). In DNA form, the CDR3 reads TGTGCCAGCAGTTATCACCACGGGACTCACCAAGAGACCCAGTACTTC. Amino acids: CASSYHHGTHQETQYF.